These T cell receptor beta chains were read from a single sample in a study of neurological immune-mediated disorders. TCRdb reprocessed the 5' RACE reads via MiXCR and lists one record per CDR3 protein. The table lists about 66,000 distinct CDR3 sequences, about 3.4% of them singletons, with roughly 3.7% in the top ten. The sequenced sample was PBMCs. The receptors derive from a middle-aged man with multiple sclerosis. Each CDR3 is given with its conserved first and last residue. A D gene is named only where the DNA matches it firmly. Clone size is given as once, few, many, or a class for an expanded clone.

V gene,clone size,D gene,J gene,CDR3 protein,CDR3 DNA
TRBV6-2/TRBV6-3,many,-,TRBJ1-5,CASSYSPGEMGQPQHF,TGTGCCAGCAGTTACTCGCCCGGGGAAATGGGTCAGCCCCAGCATTTT
TRBV7-9,many,-,TRBJ2-3,CASSLAGGEEADTQYF,TGTGCCAGCAGCTTAGCCGGAGGGGAAGAGGCAGATACGCAGTATTTT
TRBV12-3/TRBV12-4,many,-,TRBJ2-3,CASSFLTDTQYF,TGTGCCAGCAGTTTTTTGACAGATACGCAGTATTTT
TRBV5-1,many,-,TRBJ2-5,CASSLGYQETQYF,TGCGCCAGCAGCTTAGGGTACCAAGAGACCCAGTACTTC
TRBV6-5,many,TRBD1,TRBJ1-5,CASSSRTGATNQPQHF,TGTGCCAGCAGTTCAAGGACAGGGGCCACCAATCAGCCCCAGCATTTT
TRBV5-1,many,-,TRBJ1-4,CASSRDTGSEKLFF,TGCGCCAGCAGCCGGGACACCGGAAGTGAAAAACTGTTTTTT
TRBV20-1,many,TRBD1,TRBJ2-7,CSAPGGYSSYEQYF,TGCAGTGCCCCAGGGGGCTATAGCTCCTACGAGCAGTACTTC
TRBV5-1,many,-,TRBJ1-1,CASSLGGEGYTEAFF,TGCGCCAGCAGCCTGGGAGGGGAAGGGTACACTGAAGCTTTCTTT
TRBV2,few,-,TRBJ2-7,CASSTTYGEQYF,TGTGCCAGCTCTACAACGTACGGCGAGCAGTACTTC
TRBV20-1,many,TRBD1,TRBJ1-6,CSARGTGGRNSPLHF,TGCAGTGCTAGAGGGACAGGGGGCAGAAATTCACCCCTCCACTTT
TRBV20-1,many,TRBD2,TRBJ2-3,CSAPPSGGAHDTQYF,TGCAGTGCGCCTCCTAGCGGGGGGGCACACGATACGCAGTATTTT